This T cell receptor beta chain stems from a study of vaccination and CD4 T cells after COVID-19. Study information: Each of the control cultures got a CEFX pool, an HIV-1 Nef pool, or no peptide.

Indicated treatment: approximately nine-day PBMC culture with coronavirus spike peptide pools or control peptides (ViraFEST assay). Regarding this clonotype: Antigen unknown.

Study results and limitations: The rise in median SARS-CoV-2-reactive clonotypes, from roughly 19 to 38, was not significant. For convalescent patients, a median 86.3% of reactive clones surfaced exclusively after vaccination.

Cultured CD4+ T-cell DNA underwent Oncomine TCR Beta short-read sequencing. Genomic DNA was extracted from cultured CD4+ T cells. TCRdb ran MiXCR on the PCR reads and lists one entry per CDR3 protein. The sample lists approximately 11,000 distinct CDR3 sequences, roughly 64% occurring once. Trimming cost V 2 bases and J 4 bases, with 8 bases left between them. The CDR3 runs 14 residues. Germline V gene sequence: CDR1 SGHTA, CDR2 FQGTGA. Sequenced sample: CD4+ T cells from blood, cultured in vitro. The chain links TRBV7-3 to TRBJ2-2, with D possibly matching TRBD1 (6 bases). This clonotype was sampled from a human donor who had recovered from COVID-19. This chain's CDR3 is CASSLLDSTGELFF. The CDR3 DNA follows: TGTGCCAGCAGCTTATTGGACAGCACCGGGGAGCTGTTTTTT.